One and the same sample provided the 17 T cell receptor beta chains below, sequenced in a study of shared clonotypes between healthy human individuals. Repertoires were generated with immunoSEQ multiplex PCR, while TCRdb's copy carries only in-frame clones and drops some. The sample has over 2 million clones, just under 95% seen once. The material sequenced was naive CD4+ T cells from PBMCs. Specified subset: CD45RA+ positively selected. All receptors come from a man aged 18 to 30 in good health. Some clones in this sample may be carry-over from other donors' samples.

This chain links TRBV19 with TRBJ2-5, with a tentative D call TRBD2 (5 bases). V shed 3 bases and J shed 5 bases, with 13 bases lying between them. Germline CDR1 reads LNHDA; CDR2 reads SQIVND (reference sequence). This CDR3 is built from 14 residues. CDR3: CASSISPSRETQYF. The CDR3 region has the DNA TGTGCCAGTAGTATCTCACCTAGCAGGGAGACCCAGTACTTC.

V gene TRBV7-2 combines with J gene TRBJ2-7; D tentatively fits TRBD1 or TRBD2 (6 bases each). The CDR3 totals 16 residues. Trimming removed 0 bases at V and 4 bases at J, with 16 bases between. Looked up from germline, CDR1 is SGHTA and CDR2 is FQGNSA. The CDR3 nucleotides are TGTGCCAGCAGCTTAGCGGGGGGCGGAGTTTTTTACGAGCAGTACTTC. This gives the protein CASSLAGGGVFYEQYF.

Comment on this clone: Other DNA sequences in the same sample also yield this CDR3. The chain carries TRBV5-1 and TRBJ2-1; the match to TRBD2 covers 7 bases. Looked up from germline, CDR1 is SGHRS and CDR2 is YFSETQ. V gave up 0 bases and J gave up 10 bases; unmatched junction bases: 4. The CDR3 is 13 residues long. The chain's CDR3 is CASSLVPGGEQFF. The CDR3 region has the DNA TGCGCCAGCAGCTTGGTCCCGGGGGGAGAGCAGTTCTTC.

V gene TRBV19 combines with J gene TRBJ2-2; 7 bases align to TRBD2. Germline assignment: CDR1 LNHDA and CDR2 SQIVND (reference sequence). CDR3 size: 16 residues. J lost 2 bases, V lost 8 bases, and 11 bases had no gene match. Written as DNA, the CDR3 is TGTGCCAGTTGTGACCGGGGAGGGGCAAACACCGGGGAGCTGTTTTTT. As protein: CASCDRGGANTGELFF.

The rearrangement uses TRBV5-6 and TRBJ1-4; 9 bases align to TRBD1. Germline CDR1 is SGHDT and CDR2 is YYEEEE. Germline trimming cut 2 bases from V and 4 bases from J; bases unmatched to any gene: 3. There are 15 residues in the CDR3. CDR3 protein: CASSFLDRGNEKLFF. The CDR3 DNA reads TGTGCCAGCAGCTTCTTGGACAGGGGTAATGAAAAACTGTTTTTT.

This chain connects TRBV4-1 to TRBJ1-1; possibly TRBD1 for D (5 bases). Trimming took off 3 bases at V and 0 bases at J, with 20 bases between the two ends. The CDR3 loop spans 18 amino acids. CDR1 is MGHRA and CDR2 is YSYEKL in the germline V gene. The CDR3 loop reads CASSQVVAGIALNTEAFF. In DNA form, the CDR3 reads TGCGCCAGCAGCCAGGTGGTGGCAGGGATCGCCCTGAACACTGAAGCTTTCTTT.

This chain links TRBV15 with TRBJ2-2, with D perhaps TRBD2 (5 bases). The ends were cut back, 1 base at V and 1 base at J, with 7 bases in the middle. This CDR3 has 15 residues. CDR1 is LNHNV, CDR2 YYDKDF, per germline (reference sequence). This chain's CDR3 is CATSRGGMNTGELFF. Written as DNA, the CDR3 is TGTGCCACCAGCAGAGGAGGGATGAACACCGGGGAGCTGTTTTTT.

Concerning this clone: Other DNA sequences of this sample code for an identical CDR3. The chain recombines TRBV20-1 with TRBJ2-7; D perhaps matches TRBD2 (5 bases). V was pared by 1 base and J by 4 bases, with 5 bases between. This CDR3 comprises 11 residues. Germline V gives CDR1 DFQATT, CDR2 SNEGSKA (reference sequence). CDR3 in amino acids: CSARAGYEQYF. The DNA for the CDR3 is TGCAGTGCTAGAGCGGGGTACGAGCAGTACTTC.

The chain joins TRBV5-4 to TRBJ2-3, with TRBD2 identical over 7 bases. CDR1 and CDR2 from the germline V gene are SGHNT and YYREEE (reference sequence). Trimming took 5 bases from V and 4 from J; bases not matched to a gene: 10. The CDR3 consists of 15 residues. CDR3 bases: TGTGCCAGCAGACTACCTGGGGGGAGGGCAGATACGCAGTATTTT. Its translation is CASRLPGGRADTQYF.

In its sample, this clone was seen once. This chain connects TRBV7-9 to TRBJ1-3; D is undetermined. The CDR3 sequence is 14 residues long. Trimming cost V 3 bases and J 0 bases, with 6 bases left between them. The germline V gene has CDR1 SEHNR and CDR2 FQNEAQ (reference sequence). CDR3 DNA: TGTGCCAGCAGCTTGGGCCGCTCTGGAAACACCATATATTTT. Translation: CASSLGRSGNTIYF.

In nucleotides, the CDR3 is TGTGCCAGCACTGGGGAACTAGCGACCTACGAGCAGTACTTC. Its translation: CASTGELATYEQYF. The chain is built from TRBV2 and TRBJ2-7; 7 positions match TRBD2. Per germline, CDR1 SNHLY and CDR2 FYNNEI. The CDR3 is made up of 14 amino acids. V shed 7 bases, J shed 2 bases, and the junction held 8 bases outside the gene matches.

Details on this clone: This sample includes further DNA sequences coding for the same CDR3. The CDR3 DNA follows: TGTGCCAGCAGCCAAGGGGCGTACACTGAAGCTTTCTTT. Its protein product is CASSQGAYTEAFF. This chain joins TRBV14 and TRBJ1-1, with D unclear. Germline V gene data show CDR1 as SGHDN and CDR2 as FVKESK. The CDR3 is 13 residues long. V was trimmed by 1 base and J by 3 bases, leaving 6 bases between them.

The chain employs TRBV4-1 and TRBJ2-5, with D unclear. V lost 1 base to trimming and J lost 5 bases, with 8 bases between them. This CDR3 is 13 amino acids long. Germline V gives CDR1 MGHRA, CDR2 YSYEKL. CDR3 DNA sequence: TGCGCCAGCAGCCAAGCCGGGTGGGAGACCCAGTACTTC. Residues: CASSQAGWETQYF.

V is TRBV7-9 and J is TRBJ2-5, with TRBD1 matching 7 bases. With the DNA end fitting TRBJ2-7 better, the J assignment may be wrong. The CDR3 covers 14 residues. Per the germline V gene, CDR1 is SEHNR and CDR2 is FQNEAQ (reference sequence). The CDR3 coding sequence is TGTGCCAGCAGCACAGGGACAGCCTGGGACGAGCAGTACTTC. As protein: CASSTGTAWDEQYF.

Only a few counts were recorded for this clone. The chain employs TRBV5-1 and TRBJ1-1, with no clear D. The V end lost 4 bases, the J end lost 3 bases, and 13 bases lay between the germline ends. The CDR3 contains 14 residues. From germline, CDR1 is SGHRS and CDR2 YFSETQ. The CDR3 coding sequence is TGCGCCAGCAGCAAACCGGAATGGGACACTGAAGCTTTCTTT. Translated: CASSKPEWDTEAFF.

This clone was counted a few times. The J gene is TRBJ1-2, the V gene TRBV28; no clear D. Germline CDR1 reads MDHEN; CDR2 reads SYDVKM. The CDR3 has 12 residues. V was cut by 7 bases and J by 11 bases, with 17 bases left in between. The CDR3 loop is CASTDPPLGYTF. The CDR3 DNA sequence: TGTGCCAGCACCGATCCCCCTCTTGGTTACACCTTC.

CDR3 sequence reads: CASSFEGLYEQYF. The CDR3, as DNA: TGTGCCAGCAGCTTTGAGGGGTTATACGAGCAGTACTTC. The rearrangement joins TRBV5-8 to TRBJ2-7; D possibly uses TRBD1 or TRBD2 (5 bases each). V dropped 2 bases and J dropped 4 bases, with 10 bases sitting between them. Germline V gene sequence: CDR1 SGHTS, CDR2 YDEGEE. This CDR3 comprises 13 residues. Drawing the rest from reference TRBV5-8 and TRBJ2-7, the complete variable domain is EAGVTQSPTHLIKTRGQQATLRCSPISGHTSVYWYQQALGLGLQFLLWYDEGEERNRGNFPPRFSGRQFPNYSSELNVNALELEDSALYLCASSFEGLYEQYFGPGTRLTVT.